This passage covers 2 T cell receptor beta chains from one sample sequenced in a study of T cells in Graves' hyperthyroidism and ophthalmopathy. Researchers took RNA transcripts and amplified the TCR beta CDR3 regions from them. During a first-round RT-PCR of the TCR CDR3, the HTBI primer set was used. One entry per CDR3 protein, called by TCRdb with MiXCR from the multiplex PCR reads. This sample has 450,000 to 600,000 distinct CDR3 sequences, with 14% found just once. Sequencing input: blood. All receptors derive from a woman in her thirties or forties with Graves' hyperthyroidism.

This clonotype was counted at least ten times. An end of the junction differs from the germline gene, which may be a read error. This sequence joins TRBV18 and TRBJ2-5, with D maybe TRBD1 (6 bases). Germline V gene sequence: CDR1 KGHSH, CDR2 LQKENI. This CDR3 is 13 amino acids long. In nucleotides, the CDR3 is TGTGCCAGCTCCCGAGGGAACGCAGGGGCCCCCAACTTC. Translating gives CASSRGNAGAPNF.

This clonotype was detected ten times or more. The rearrangement joins TRBV20-1 to TRBJ2-7; 7 bases are shared with TRBD2. J was trimmed by 1 base and V by 3 bases; bases with no gene match: 6. The CDR3 totals 14 residues. Germline-derived CDR1 and CDR2 are DFQATT and SNEGSKA (reference sequence). CDR3 residues: CSASVPGGSYEQYF. DNA for the CDR3: TGCAGTGCTAGTGTCCCGGGAGGATCCTACGAGCAGTACTTC.